This T cell receptor beta chain originates from a study of cytomegalovirus exposure and HLA in healthy donors. Study conclusions and caveats: Sequencing artifact likely explains a cluster of highly shared sequence variants. Later analysis identified a missense DCLRE1C variant that was linked to TCR beta V- and J-gene trimming. A list of around 160 TCR beta chains associated with cytomegalovirus was given.

This clone is a singleton in its sample. Its cognate antigen is unknown. This PCR relied on a set of 60 Vbeta primers and 13 Jbeta primers. TCRdb's copy holds only in-frame clones and misses some; the assay was immunoSEQ multiplex PCR. The sample records more than 200,000 clones, over 80% being singletons. Germline V gene lookup returns CDR1 MGHRA and CDR2 YSYEKL. The V end was cut by 2 bases, the J end by 10 bases, with 14 bases between. CDR3 length: 13 amino acids. The rearrangement joins TRBV4-1 to TRBJ1-1, with TRBD1 as a possible D gene (5 bases). The TCR was taken from a man between 35 and 55 years old in good health and CMV-seropositive. Sequencing used PBMCs. The CDR3 reads CASSQKTARGAFF. The CDR3 nucleotides are TGCGCCAGCAGCCAAAAGACAGCTAGGGGAGCTTTCTTT.